The 5 T cell receptor beta chains below all came from one sample that was sequenced in a study of cytomegalovirus exposure and HLA in healthy donors. It was with 60 Vbeta and 13 Jbeta primers that the PCR ran. Sequenced by immunoSEQ multiplex PCR; TCRdb stores in-frame clones only, minus some. The sample carries around 110,000 clones, 75% recorded once. Sequences were obtained from PBMCs. Receptor source: a man aged 35 to 55 in good health and CMV-seronegative.

This clone was observed once. The chain links TRBV27 to TRBJ1-2; TRBD1 agrees at 8 bases. Germline V CDR1 and CDR2: MNHEY, SMNVEV (reference sequence). The V segment lost 5 bases and the J segment 1 base; nucleotides outside the gene matches: 6. The CDR3 consists of 15 residues. The CDR3 loop reads CASSPGTGVNYGYTF. CDR3 DNA: TGTGCCAGCAGTCCAGGGACAGGAGTTAACTATGGCTACACCTTC.

The DNA of the CDR3 is TGTGCCAGCAGTTCGGGACAGGCAGTAGGAGGCTACACCTTC. Translating it yields CASSSGQAVGGYTF. The chain carries TRBV28 and TRBJ1-2, with TRBD1 identical over 8 bases. CDR1 is MDHEN and CDR2 is SYDVKM in the germline V gene. The trim removed 4 bases at V and 8 bases at J, leaving 9 bases unmatched. The CDR3 has 14 residues.

The V call is TRBV6-5, the J call TRBJ2-7, with TRBD2 identical over 7 bases. CDR1 and CDR2 from the germline V gene are MNHEY and SVGAGI. The V segment lost 1 base and the J segment 7 bases; nucleotides outside the gene matches: 7. The CDR3 has 14 amino acids. The CDR3 is CASSYLAGSGEQYF. The CDR3, as DNA: TGTGCCAGCAGTTACTTAGCGGGCTCAGGGGAGCAGTACTTC.

This chain links TRBV5-6 with TRBJ2-5; TRBD2 matches at 10 bases. Trimming at V came to 3 bases and at J to 3 bases, leaving 2 bases not matched to a gene. Germline assignment: CDR1 SGHDT and CDR2 YYEEEE. The CDR3 length is 14 residues. In nucleotides, the CDR3 is TGTGCCAGCAGCTCGAGCGGGGGGGAAGAGACCCAGTACTTC. The encoded protein is CASSSSGGEETQYF.

The V gene is TRBV6-6, the J gene TRBJ2-4, with 12 bases aligning to TRBD2. CDR3 length: 16 residues. Germline V gives CDR1 MNHNY, CDR2 SVGAGI (reference sequence). The ends lost 6 bases at V and 4 bases at J; junction bases unmatched: 7. The CDR3 is CASRTTSGGLKNIQYF. For the CDR3, the DNA is TGTGCCAGCAGGACGACTAGCGGGGGACTAAAAAACATTCAGTACTTC.